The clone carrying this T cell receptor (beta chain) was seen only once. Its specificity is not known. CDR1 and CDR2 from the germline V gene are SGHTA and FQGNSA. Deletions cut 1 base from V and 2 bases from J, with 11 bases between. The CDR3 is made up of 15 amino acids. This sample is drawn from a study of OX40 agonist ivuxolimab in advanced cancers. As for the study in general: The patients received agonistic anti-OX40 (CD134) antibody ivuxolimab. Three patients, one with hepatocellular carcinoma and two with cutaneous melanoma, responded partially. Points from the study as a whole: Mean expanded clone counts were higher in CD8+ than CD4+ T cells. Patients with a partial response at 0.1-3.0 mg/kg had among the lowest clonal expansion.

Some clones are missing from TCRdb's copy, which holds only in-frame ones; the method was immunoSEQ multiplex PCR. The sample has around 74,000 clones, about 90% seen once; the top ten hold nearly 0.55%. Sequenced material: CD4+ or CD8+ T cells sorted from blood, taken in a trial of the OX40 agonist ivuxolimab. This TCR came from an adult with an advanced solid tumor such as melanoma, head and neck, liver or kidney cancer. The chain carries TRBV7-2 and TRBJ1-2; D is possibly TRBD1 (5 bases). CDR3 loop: CASSLVQDPNYGYTF. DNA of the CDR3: TGTGCCAGCAGCTTAGTACAGGACCCAAACTATGGCTACACCTTC.